This T cell receptor beta chain was recovered during a study of T cell changes during pregnancy in multiple sclerosis. Germline V gene sequence: CDR1 SNHLY, CDR2 FYNNEI. Trimming removed 3 bases at V and 0 bases at J, with 14 bases between. The CDR3 loop spans 16 amino acids. Some clones are missing from TCRdb's copy, which holds only in-frame ones; the method was immunoSEQ multiplex PCR. Counted here are roughly 72,000 clones, approximately 92% occurring once; the ten biggest clones make up 0.2% to 0.25%. This receptor was identified in a female donor with multiple sclerosis, enrolled in a pregnancy study. V gene TRBV2 combines with J gene TRBJ1-2, with D maybe TRBD1 (6 bases). The source was CD4+ T cells from peripheral blood mononuclear cells, collected before pregnancy. CDR3 residues: CASSEVGTSSNYGYTF. The CDR3 bases are TGTGCCAGCAGTGAGGTTGGGACAAGTTCTAACTATGGCTACACCTTC.